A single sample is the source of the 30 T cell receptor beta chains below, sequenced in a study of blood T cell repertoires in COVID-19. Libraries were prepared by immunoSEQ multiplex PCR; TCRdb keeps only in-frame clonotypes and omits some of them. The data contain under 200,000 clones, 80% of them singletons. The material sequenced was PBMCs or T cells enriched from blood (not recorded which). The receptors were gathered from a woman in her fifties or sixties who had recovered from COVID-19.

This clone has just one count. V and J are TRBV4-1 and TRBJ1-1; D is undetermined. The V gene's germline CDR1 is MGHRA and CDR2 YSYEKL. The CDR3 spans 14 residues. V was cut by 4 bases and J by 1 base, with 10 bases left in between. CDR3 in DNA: TGCGCCAGCAGCCGGGTGGGCCAGAACACTGAAGCTTTCTTT. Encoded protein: CASSRVGQNTEAFF.

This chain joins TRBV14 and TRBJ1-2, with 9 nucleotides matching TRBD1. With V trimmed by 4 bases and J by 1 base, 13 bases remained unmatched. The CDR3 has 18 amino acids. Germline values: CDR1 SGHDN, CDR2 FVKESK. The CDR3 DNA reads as TGTGCCAGCAGCCCCAAGGGCCGGGACAGGGTTTATAACTATGGCTACACCTTC. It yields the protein CASSPKGRDRVYNYGYTF.

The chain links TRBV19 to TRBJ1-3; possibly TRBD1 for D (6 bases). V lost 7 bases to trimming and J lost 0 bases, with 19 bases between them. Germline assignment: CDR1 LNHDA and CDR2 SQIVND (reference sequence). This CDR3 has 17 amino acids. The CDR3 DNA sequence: TGTGCCAGTAAGAGTTCCGGGGGGCACCGCTCTGGAAACACCATATATTTT. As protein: CASKSSGGHRSGNTIYF.

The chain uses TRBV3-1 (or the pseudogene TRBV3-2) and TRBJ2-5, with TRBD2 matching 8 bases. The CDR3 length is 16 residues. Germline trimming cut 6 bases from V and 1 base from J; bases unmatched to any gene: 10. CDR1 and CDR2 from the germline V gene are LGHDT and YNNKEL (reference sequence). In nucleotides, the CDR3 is TGTGCCAGCAGTCAAACGGCGGGGGGCACCCAAGAGACCCAGTACTTC. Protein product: CASSQTAGGTQETQYF.

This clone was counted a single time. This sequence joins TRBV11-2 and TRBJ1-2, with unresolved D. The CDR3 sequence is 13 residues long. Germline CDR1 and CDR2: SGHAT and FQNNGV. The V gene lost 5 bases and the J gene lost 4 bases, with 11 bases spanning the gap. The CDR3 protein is CASSPEAGYGYTF. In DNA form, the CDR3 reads TGTGCCAGCAGCCCGGAGGCGGGCTATGGCTACACCTTC.

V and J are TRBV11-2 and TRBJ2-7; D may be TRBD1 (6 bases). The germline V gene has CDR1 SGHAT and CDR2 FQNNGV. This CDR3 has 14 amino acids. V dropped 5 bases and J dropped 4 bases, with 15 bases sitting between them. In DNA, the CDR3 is TGTGCCAGCAGCCAGGGGTTTTCGGGGTACGAGCAGTACTTC. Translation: CASSQGFSGYEQYF.

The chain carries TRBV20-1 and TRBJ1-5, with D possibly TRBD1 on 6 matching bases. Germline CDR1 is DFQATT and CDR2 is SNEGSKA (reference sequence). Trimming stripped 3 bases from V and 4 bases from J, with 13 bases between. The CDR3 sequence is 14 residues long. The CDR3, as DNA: TGCAGTGCTAGTAAGGGGGGGAATAATCAGCCCCAGCATTTT. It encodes CSASKGGNNQPQHF.

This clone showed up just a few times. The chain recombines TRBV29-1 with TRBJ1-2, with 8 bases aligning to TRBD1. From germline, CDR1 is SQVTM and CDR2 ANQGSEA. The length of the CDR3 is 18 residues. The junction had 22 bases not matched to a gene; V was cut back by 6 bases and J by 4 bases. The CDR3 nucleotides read TGCAGCGTCAGAAACTTCGGGACAGGCGACCAATCCTTCTATGGCTACACCTTC. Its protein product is CSVRNFGTGDQSFYGYTF. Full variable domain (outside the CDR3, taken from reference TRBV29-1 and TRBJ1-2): SAVISQKPSRDICQRGTSLTIQCQVDSQVTMMFWYRQQPGQSLTLIATANQGSEATYESGFVIDKFPISRPNLTFSTLTVSNMSPEDSSIYLCSVRNFGTGDQSFYGYTFGSGTRLTVV.

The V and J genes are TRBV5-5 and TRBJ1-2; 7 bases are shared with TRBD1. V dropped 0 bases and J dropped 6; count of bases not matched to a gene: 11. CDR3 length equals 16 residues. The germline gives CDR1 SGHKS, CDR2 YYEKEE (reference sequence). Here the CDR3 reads CASSLGVGGPGDGYTF. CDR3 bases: TGTGCCAGCAGCTTGGGAGTAGGGGGCCCTGGGGATGGCTACACCTTC.

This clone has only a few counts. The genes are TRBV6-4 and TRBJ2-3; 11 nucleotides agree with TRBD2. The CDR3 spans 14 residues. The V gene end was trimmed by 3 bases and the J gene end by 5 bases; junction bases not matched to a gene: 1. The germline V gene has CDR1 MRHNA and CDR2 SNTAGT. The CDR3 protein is CASSDLAGGDTQYF. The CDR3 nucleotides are TGTGCCAGCAGTGATCTAGCGGGGGGAGATACGCAGTATTTT.

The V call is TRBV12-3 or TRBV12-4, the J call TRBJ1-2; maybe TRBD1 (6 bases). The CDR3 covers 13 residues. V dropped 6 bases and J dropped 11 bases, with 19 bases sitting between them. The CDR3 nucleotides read TGTGCCAGCAGCCCCAGGGGCGGAGGTCGTTACACCTTC. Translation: CASSPRGGGRYTF.

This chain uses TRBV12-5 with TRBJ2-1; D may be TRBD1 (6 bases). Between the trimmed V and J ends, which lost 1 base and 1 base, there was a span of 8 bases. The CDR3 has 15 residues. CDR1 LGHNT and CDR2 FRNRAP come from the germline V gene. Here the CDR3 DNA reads TGTGCTAGTGGTTTGGGCCAGGGGTCCTACAATGAGCAGTTCTTC. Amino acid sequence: CASGLGQGSYNEQFF.

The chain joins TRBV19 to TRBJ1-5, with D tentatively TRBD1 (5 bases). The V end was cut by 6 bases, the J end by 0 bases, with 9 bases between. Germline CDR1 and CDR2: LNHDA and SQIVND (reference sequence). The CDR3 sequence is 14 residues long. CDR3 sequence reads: CASRAGPSNQPQHF. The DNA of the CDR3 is TGTGCCAGTAGGGCAGGGCCTAGCAATCAGCCCCAGCATTTT.

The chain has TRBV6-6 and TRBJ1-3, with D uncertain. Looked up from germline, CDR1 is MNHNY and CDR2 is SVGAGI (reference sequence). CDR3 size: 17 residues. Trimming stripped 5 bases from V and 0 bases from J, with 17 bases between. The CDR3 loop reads CASSPRMTPSSGNTIYF. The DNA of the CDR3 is TGTGCCAGCAGTCCACGAATGACACCCAGCTCTGGAAACACCATATATTTT.

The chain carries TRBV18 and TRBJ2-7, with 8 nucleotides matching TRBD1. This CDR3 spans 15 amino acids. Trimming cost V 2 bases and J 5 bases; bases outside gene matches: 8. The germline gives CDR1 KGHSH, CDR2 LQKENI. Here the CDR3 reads CASSPDRGQGHEQYF. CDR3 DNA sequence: TGTGCCAGCTCACCAGATAGAGGACAGGGACACGAGCAGTACTTC.

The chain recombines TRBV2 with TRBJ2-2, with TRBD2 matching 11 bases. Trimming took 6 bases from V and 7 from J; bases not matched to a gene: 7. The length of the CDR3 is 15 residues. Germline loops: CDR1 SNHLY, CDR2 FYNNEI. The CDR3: CASRPTSGGGGELFF. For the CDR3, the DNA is TGTGCCAGCAGACCAACTAGCGGGGGAGGCGGGGAGCTGTTTTTT.

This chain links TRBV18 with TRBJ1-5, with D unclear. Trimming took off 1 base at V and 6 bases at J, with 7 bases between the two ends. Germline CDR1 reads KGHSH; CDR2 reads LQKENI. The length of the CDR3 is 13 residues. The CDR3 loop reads CASSPLLGQPQHF. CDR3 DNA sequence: TGTGCCAGCTCACCACTGCTAGGTCAGCCCCAGCATTTT.

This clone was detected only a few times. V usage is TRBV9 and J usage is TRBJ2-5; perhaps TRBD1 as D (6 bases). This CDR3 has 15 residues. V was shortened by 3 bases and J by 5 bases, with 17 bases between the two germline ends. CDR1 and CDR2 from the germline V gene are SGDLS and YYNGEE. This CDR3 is CASSGLQGVGETQYF. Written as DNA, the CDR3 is TGTGCCAGCAGCGGACTACAGGGAGTCGGGGAGACCCAGTACTTC.

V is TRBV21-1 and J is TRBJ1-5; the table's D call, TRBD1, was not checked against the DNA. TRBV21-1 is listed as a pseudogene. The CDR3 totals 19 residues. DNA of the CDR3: TGTGCCAGCCACGCTTGGTGGACAGGCGGATGTAGGTGCAATCAGCCCCAGCATTTT. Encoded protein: CASHAWWTGGCRCNQPQHF.

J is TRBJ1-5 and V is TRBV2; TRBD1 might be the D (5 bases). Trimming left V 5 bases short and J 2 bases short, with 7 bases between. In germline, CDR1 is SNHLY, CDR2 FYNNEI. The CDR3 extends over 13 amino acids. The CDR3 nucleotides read TGTGCCAGCAGTCAGGGTCGCAATCAGCCCCAGCATTTT. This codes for CASSQGRNQPQHF.

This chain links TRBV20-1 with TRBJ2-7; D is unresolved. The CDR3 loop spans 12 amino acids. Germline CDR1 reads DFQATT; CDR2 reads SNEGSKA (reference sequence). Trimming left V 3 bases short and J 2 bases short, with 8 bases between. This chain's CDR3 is CSASQSTYEQYF. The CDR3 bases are TGCAGTGCTAGTCAGTCCACCTACGAGCAGTACTTC.

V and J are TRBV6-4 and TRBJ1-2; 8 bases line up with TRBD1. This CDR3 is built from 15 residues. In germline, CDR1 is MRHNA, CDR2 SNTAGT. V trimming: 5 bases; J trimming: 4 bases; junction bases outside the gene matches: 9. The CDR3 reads CASSLKTGEGYGYTF. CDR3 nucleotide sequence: TGTGCCAGCAGTCTTAAGACAGGGGAAGGCTATGGCTACACCTTC.

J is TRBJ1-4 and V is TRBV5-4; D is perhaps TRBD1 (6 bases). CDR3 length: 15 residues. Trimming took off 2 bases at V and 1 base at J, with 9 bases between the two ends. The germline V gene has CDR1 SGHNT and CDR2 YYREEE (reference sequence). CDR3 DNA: TGTGCCAGCAGCTTACCAGGGGAAACTAATGAAAAACTGTTTTTT. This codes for CASSLPGETNEKLFF.

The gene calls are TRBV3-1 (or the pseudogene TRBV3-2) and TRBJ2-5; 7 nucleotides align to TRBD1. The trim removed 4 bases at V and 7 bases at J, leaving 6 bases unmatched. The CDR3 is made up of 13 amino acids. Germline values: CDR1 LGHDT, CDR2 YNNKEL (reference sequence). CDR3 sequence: CASSRDRTGTQYF. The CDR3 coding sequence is TGTGCCAGCAGCCGGGACAGAACGGGGACCCAGTACTTC.

In DNA, the CDR3 is TGTGCCAGCAGCTCCCGTTTAGCCAAAAACATTCAGTACTTC. It translates to CASSSRLAKNIQYF. This chain uses TRBV28 with TRBJ2-4; D is undetermined. Germline assignment: CDR1 MDHEN and CDR2 SYDVKM. The V end lost 6 bases, the J end lost 0 bases, and 9 bases lay between the germline ends. The CDR3 is made up of 14 amino acids.

This CDR3 reads CASSGQTREKLFF. The CDR3 DNA follows: TGTGCCAGCAGCGGACAGACGCGCGAAAAACTGTTTTTT. The gene calls are TRBV12-3 or TRBV12-4 and TRBJ1-4; D might be TRBD1 (6 bases). The CDR3 sequence is 13 residues long. V was shortened by 6 bases and J by 8 bases, with 13 bases between the two germline ends.

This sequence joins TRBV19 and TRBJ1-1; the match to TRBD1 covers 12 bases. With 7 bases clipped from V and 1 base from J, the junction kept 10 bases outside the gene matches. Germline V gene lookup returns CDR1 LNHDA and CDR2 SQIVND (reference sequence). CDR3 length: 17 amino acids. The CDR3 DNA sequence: TGTGCCAGTAACGCCCGGGACAGGGGGCGACCGAACACTGAAGCTTTCTTT. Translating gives CASNARDRGRPNTEAFF.

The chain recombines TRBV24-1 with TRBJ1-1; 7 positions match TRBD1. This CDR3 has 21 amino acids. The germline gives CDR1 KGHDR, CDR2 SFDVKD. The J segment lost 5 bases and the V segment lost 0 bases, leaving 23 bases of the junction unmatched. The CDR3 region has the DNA TGTGCCACCAGTGATTTGAGGGGGCAACCGGATAGGGGCTGGGGGAAAACTGAAGCTTTCTTT. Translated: CATSDLRGQPDRGWGKTEAFF.

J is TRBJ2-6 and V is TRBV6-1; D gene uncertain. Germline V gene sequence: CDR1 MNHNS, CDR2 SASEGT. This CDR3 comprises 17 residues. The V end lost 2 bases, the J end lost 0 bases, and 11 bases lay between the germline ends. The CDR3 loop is CASSENLPGSGANVLTF. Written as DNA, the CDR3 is TGTGCCAGCAGTGAAAACCTTCCAGGCTCTGGGGCCAACGTCCTGACTTTC.

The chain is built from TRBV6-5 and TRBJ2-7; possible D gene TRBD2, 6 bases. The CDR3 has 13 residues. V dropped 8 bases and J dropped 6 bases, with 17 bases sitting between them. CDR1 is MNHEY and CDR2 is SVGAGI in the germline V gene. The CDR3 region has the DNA TGTGCCAGCGGAATAGGAGGGCTTCGCGAGCAGTACTTC. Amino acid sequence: CASGIGGLREQYF.